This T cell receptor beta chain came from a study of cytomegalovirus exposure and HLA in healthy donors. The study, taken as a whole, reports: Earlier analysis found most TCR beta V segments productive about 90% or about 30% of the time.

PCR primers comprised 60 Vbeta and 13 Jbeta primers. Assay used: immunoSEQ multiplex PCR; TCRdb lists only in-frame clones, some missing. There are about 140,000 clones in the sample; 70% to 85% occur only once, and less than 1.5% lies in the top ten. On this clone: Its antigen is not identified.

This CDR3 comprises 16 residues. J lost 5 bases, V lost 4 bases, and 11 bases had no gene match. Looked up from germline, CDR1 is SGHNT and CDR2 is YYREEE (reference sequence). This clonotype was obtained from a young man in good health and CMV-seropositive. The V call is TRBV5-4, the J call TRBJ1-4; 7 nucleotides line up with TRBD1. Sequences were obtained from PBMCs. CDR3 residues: CASSKGSGTENEKLFF. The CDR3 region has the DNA TGTGCCAGCAGCAAGGGATCCGGGACAGAGAATGAAAAACTGTTTTTT.